This is a list of T cell receptor beta chains from one sample in a study of PD-1 blockade in classical Hodgkin lymphoma. TCRdb's table, derived via immunoSEQ multiplex PCR, lists solely in-frame clones and lacks some. Of 27,000 or so clones in the sample, around three quarters are singletons; the top ten hold under 4.5%. Sequencing was performed on peripheral blood mononuclear cells (PBMCs), taken before the fourth cycle of nivolumab. The source of these receptors is a human donor with classical Hodgkin lymphoma. The conserved cysteine and the conserved F or W are not part of the CDR3 here. A D gene is named only where the DNA matches it firmly.

j_gene: TRBJ2-7
v_gene: TRBV5-1
d_gene: TRBD1
CDR3aa: ASSPSRGQGSHEQY

j_gene: TRBJ2-1
v_gene: TRBV5-6
d_gene: NA
CDR3aa: ASSLALTNNEQF

j_gene: TRBJ1-4
v_gene: TRBV28
d_gene: NA
CDR3aa: ASSPEGLATNEKLF

j_gene: TRBJ1-2
v_gene: TRBV7-8
d_gene: NA
CDR3aa: ASSSQLDRGYGYT

j_gene: TRBJ1-2
v_gene: TRBV5-1
d_gene: TRBD1
CDR3aa: ASSSRQGAAAYGYT

j_gene: TRBJ1-1
v_gene: TRBV2
d_gene: NA
CDR3aa: ASSPQRLNTEAF

j_gene: TRBJ2-7
v_gene: TRBV27
d_gene: NA
CDR3aa: ASSLSGTGIDMVD

j_gene: TRBJ1-5
v_gene: TRBV27
d_gene: NA
CDR3aa: ASSLGGDYSNQPQH

j_gene: TRBJ1-2
v_gene: TRBV9
d_gene: NA
CDR3aa: ASSVSMDRPYGYT

j_gene: TRBJ2-1
v_gene: TRBV18
d_gene: TRBD2
CDR3aa: ASSPPFGTSGGAAYNEQF

j_gene: TRBJ2-2
v_gene: TRBV10-2
d_gene: TRBD2
CDR3aa: ASTSSGSLNTGELF

j_gene: TRBJ1-1
v_gene: TRBV28
d_gene: TRBD1
CDR3aa: ASSFRTGNVRAF

j_gene: TRBJ2-2
v_gene: TRBV5-1
d_gene: NA
CDR3aa: ASSFEGGTGELF

j_gene: TRBJ2-7
v_gene: TRBV19
d_gene: NA
CDR3aa: ASSMDSYEQY

j_gene: TRBJ1-1
v_gene: TRBV10-3
d_gene: NA
CDR3aa: AISESTGGGAF

j_gene: TRBJ1-2
v_gene: TRBV6-5
d_gene: TRBD1
CDR3aa: ASSSVTGSYGYT

j_gene: TRBJ2-7
v_gene: TRBV5-5
d_gene: TRBD2
CDR3aa: ASSFGAGVYEQY

j_gene: TRBJ2-1
v_gene: TRBV11-3
d_gene: TRBD1
CDR3aa: ASSLGGGTGGAGEQF

j_gene: TRBJ2-2
v_gene: TRBV5-4
d_gene: NA
CDR3aa: ASSLDHLF

j_gene: TRBJ1-3
v_gene: TRBV7-9
d_gene: NA
CDR3aa: ASSETGNTIY

j_gene: TRBJ2-7
v_gene: TRBV7-3
d_gene: TRBD1
CDR3aa: ASSPGQGTYEQY

j_gene: TRBJ1-2
v_gene: TRBV11-2
d_gene: TRBD1
CDR3aa: ASSLDWGRGLDGYT

j_gene: TRBJ2-4
v_gene: TRBV6-5
d_gene: NA
CDR3aa: ASSTKNIQY

j_gene: TRBJ1-2
v_gene: TRBV5-5
d_gene: TRBD1
CDR3aa: ASSFRVPGQGSGGYT

j_gene: TRBJ1-1
v_gene: TRBV7-9
d_gene: NA
CDR3aa: ASSLVSGYNTEAF

j_gene: TRBJ1-5
v_gene: TRBV28
d_gene: NA
CDR3aa: ASSPLGGGQPQH

j_gene: TRBJ2-5
v_gene: TRBV5-1
d_gene: TRBD2
CDR3aa: ASSLGGLAGSPGETQY

j_gene: TRBJ2-1
v_gene: TRBV27
d_gene: NA
CDR3aa: AAGAVLKLHNEQF

j_gene: TRBJ2-2
v_gene: TRBV10-2
d_gene: NA
CDR3aa: ASRQNTGELF